This T cell receptor beta chain was retrieved from a study of regulatory T cells in long-lasting Graves disease. CDR1 and CDR2 (germline): SGHRS, YFSETQ. V lost 4 bases, J lost 1 base, and 18 bases lay in between. The CDR3 runs 16 residues. HTBI primers from iRepertoire and Arm-PCR of CDR3 regions yielded the TCR beta libraries. Each CDR3 protein is one row after TCRdb ran MiXCR on the multiplex PCR reads. This table has some 410,000 distinct CDR3 sequences, 16% appearing once. Time point defined: newly diagnosed GD, antithyroid drugs for less than 3 months. PBMCs provided the RNA from which the TCR library was made. Xi'an, China, was home to the endocrinology department that provided patients. Tubes containing EDTA received 8 to 9.5 milliliters of drawn peripheral blood. This sample was shared with a second study, whose subject was T cells in Graves' hyperthyroidism and ophthalmopathy. This second report adds: Hyperthyroidism had been newly diagnosed in patients aged 18 to 65, and its duration was under 2 months.

The chain is built from TRBV5-1 and TRBJ2-7; D might be TRBD1 or TRBD2, each matching 6 bases. Specimen: peripheral blood mononuclear cells (PBMCs), collected at new diagnosis, from a patient treated with antithyroid drugs. This sequence originates from a woman aged 30 to 39 with Graves disease. In DNA form, the CDR3 reads TGCGCCAGCAGCCCACAAGGGGGGCGAGAATCCTACGAGCAGTACTTC. Protein product: CASSPQGGRESYEQYF.